Sequencing of this TCR beta chain was carried out in a study of T cells after yellow fever vaccination. Findings and caveats of the study: Abundant clonotypes from the bulk population could get into FACS-sorted repertoires as contaminants. In post-booster samples, most primary-vaccination clones reappeared (approximately 96% CD4, 88% CD8).

Looked up from germline, CDR1 is SGHAT and CDR2 is FQNNGV. The CDR3 runs to 15 residues. Trimming took 5 bases from V and 1 from J; bases not matched to a gene: 5. There are many counts of this clonotype. Antigen: not known. Researchers made TCR cDNA using 5'RACE template switching, and this step added a universal primer site and UMIs. TCRdb reprocessed the 5' RACE reads with MiXCR, giving one entry per CDR3 protein. In the table there are approximately 510,000 distinct CDR3 sequences, around a fifth of which are singletons. The TCR was taken from a man aged 18 to 35 who received the YFV17D yellow fever vaccine. Sequencing used PBMCs, obtained around 3 weeks after the first yellow fever vaccination. The V gene is TRBV11-2, the J gene TRBJ2-5; the match to TRBD2 covers 9 bases. The CDR3 nucleotides read TGTGCCAGCAGCCCTTTAGCGGGGGTCCAAGAGACCCAGTACTTC. Amino acids: CASSPLAGVQETQYF.